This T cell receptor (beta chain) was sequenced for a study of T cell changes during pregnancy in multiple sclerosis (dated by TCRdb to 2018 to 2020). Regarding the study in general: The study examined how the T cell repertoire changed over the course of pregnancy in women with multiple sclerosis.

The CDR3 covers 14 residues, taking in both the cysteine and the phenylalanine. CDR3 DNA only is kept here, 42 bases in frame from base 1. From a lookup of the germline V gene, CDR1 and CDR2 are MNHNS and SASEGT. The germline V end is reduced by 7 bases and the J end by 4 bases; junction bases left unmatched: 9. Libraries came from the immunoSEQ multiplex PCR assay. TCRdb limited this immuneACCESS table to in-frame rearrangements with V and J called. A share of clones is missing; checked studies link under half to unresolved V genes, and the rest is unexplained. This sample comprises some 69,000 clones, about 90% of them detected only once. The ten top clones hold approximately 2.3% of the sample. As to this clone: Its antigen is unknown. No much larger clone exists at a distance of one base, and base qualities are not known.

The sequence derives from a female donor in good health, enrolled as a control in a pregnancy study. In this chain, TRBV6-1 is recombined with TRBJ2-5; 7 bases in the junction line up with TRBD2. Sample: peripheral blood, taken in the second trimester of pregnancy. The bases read TGTGCCAGCATTACAGGCTGGGAGGGAGAGACCCAGTACTTC. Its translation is CASITGWEGETQYF.